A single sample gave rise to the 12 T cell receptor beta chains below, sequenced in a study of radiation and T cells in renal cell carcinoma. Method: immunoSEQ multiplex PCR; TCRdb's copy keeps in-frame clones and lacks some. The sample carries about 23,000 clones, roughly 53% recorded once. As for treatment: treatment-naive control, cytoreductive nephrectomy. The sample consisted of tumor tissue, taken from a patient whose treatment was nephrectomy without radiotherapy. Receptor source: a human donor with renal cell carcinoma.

The CDR3 DNA sequence: TGTGCCAGCAGTTTAAACAGGGGGCTTTCACCCCTCCACTTT. Translated: CASSLNRGLSPLHF. This chain joins TRBV14 and TRBJ1-6; 9 bases map to TRBD1. V was clipped by 6 bases and J by 9 bases; unmatched bases: 6. CDR1 and CDR2 (germline): SGHDN, FVKESK. The CDR3 consists of 14 residues.

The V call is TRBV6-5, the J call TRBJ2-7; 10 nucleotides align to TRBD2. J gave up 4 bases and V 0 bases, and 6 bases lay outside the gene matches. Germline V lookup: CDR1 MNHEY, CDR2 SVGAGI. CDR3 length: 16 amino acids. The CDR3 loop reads CASSYSVPSGGYEQYF. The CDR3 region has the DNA TGTGCCAGCAGTTACTCGGTTCCTAGCGGGGGTTACGAGCAGTACTTC.

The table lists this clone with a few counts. CDR3 region: CASSEYGQNYGYTF. DNA of the CDR3: TGTGCCAGCAGTGAATACGGACAAAACTATGGCTACACCTTC. The gene calls are TRBV25-1 and TRBJ1-2; the D gene is possibly TRBD1 (5 bases). V dropped 0 bases and J dropped 2 bases, with 7 bases sitting between them. The CDR3 extends over 14 amino acids. Looked up from germline, CDR1 is MGHDK and CDR2 is SYGVNS.

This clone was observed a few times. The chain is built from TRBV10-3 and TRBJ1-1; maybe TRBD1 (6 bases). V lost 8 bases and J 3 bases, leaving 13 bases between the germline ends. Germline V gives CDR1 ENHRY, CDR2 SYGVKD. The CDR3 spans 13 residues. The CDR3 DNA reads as TGTGCCATCGGGGGGGCGATTCACACTGAAGCTTTCTTT. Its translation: CAIGGAIHTEAFF.

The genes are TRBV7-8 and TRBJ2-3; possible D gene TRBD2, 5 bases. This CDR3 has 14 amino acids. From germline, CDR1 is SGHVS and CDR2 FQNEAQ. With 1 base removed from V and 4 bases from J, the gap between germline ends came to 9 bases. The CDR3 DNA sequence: TGTGCCAGCAGCTTAGTCGAGGGCCCAGATACGCAGTATTTT. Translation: CASSLVEGPDTQYF.

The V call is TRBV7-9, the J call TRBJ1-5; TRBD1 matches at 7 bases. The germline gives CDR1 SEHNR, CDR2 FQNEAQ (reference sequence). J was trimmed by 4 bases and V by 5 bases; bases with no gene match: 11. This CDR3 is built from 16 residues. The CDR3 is CASSQGGRGYNQPQHF. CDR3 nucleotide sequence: TGTGCCAGCAGCCAGGGGGGCAGGGGTTATAATCAGCCCCAGCATTTT. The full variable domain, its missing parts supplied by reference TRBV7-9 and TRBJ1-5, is DTGVSQNPRHKITKRGQNVTFRCDPISEHNRLYWYRQTLGQGPEFLTYFQNEAQLEKSRLLSDRFSAERPKGSFSTLEIQRTEQGDSAMYLCASSQGGRGYNQPQHFGDGTRLSIL.

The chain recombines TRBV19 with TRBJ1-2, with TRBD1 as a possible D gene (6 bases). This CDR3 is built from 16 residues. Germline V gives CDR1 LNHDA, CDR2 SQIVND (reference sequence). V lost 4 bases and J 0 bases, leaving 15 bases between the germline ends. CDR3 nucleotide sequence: TGTGCCAGTAGTACCCGAGGGGGGGCAACTAACTATGGCTACACCTTC. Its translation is CASSTRGGATNYGYTF.

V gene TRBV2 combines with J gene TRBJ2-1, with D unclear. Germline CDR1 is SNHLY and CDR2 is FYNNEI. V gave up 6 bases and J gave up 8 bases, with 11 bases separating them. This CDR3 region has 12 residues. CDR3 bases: TGTGCCAGCAGGGGTGGTGTAGATGAGCAGTTCTTC. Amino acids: CASRGGVDEQFF. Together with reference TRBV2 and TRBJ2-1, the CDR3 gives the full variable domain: EPEVTQTPSHQVTQMGQEVILRCVPISNHLYFYWYRQILGQKVEFLVSFYNNEISEKSEIFDDQFSVERPDGSNFTLKIRSTKLEDSAMYFCASRGGVDEQFFGPGTRLTVL.

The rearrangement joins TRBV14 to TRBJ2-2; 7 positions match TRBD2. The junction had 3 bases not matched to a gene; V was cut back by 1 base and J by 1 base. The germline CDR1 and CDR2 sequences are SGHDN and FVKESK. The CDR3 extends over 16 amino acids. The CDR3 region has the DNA TGTGCCAGCAGCCAAGTGACTAGCCTGAACACCGGGGAGCTGTTTTTT. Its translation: CASSQVTSLNTGELFF.

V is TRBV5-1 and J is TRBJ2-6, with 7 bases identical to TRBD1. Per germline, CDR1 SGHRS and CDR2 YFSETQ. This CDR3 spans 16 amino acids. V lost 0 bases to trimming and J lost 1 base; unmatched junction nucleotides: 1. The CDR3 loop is CASSLGQGSGANVLTF. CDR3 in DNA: TGCGCCAGCAGCTTGGGACAGGGATCTGGGGCCAACGTCCTGACTTTC.

CDR3 residues: CASSLFPYPPGNTIYF. The CDR3 nucleotides are TGTGCCAGCAGCTTATTCCCGTATCCCCCTGGAAACACCATATATTTT. This chain joins TRBV7-2 and TRBJ1-3, with D unresolved. Germline values: CDR1 SGHTA, CDR2 FQGNSA. V was cut by 2 bases and J by 2 bases, with 13 bases left in between. The CDR3 is 16 residues long.

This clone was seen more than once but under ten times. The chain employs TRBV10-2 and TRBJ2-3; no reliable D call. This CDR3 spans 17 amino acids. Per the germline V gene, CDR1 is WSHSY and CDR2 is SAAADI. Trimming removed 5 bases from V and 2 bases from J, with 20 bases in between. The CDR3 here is CASSFGPGPPPTDTQYF. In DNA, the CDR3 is TGCGCCAGCAGTTTTGGGCCGGGCCCCCCTCCCACAGATACGCAGTATTTT.